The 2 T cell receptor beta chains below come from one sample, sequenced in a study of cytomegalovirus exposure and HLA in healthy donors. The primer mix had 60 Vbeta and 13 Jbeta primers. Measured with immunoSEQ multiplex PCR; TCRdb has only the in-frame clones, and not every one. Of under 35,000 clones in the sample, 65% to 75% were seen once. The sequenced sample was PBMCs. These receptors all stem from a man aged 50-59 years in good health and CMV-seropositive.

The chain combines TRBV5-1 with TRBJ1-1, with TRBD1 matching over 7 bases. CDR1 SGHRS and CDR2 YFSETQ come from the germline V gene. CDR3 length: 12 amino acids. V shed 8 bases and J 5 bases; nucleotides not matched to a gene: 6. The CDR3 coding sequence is TGCGCCAGTTACAGGGGTAAAACTGAAGCTTTCTTT. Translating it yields CASYRGKTEAFF.

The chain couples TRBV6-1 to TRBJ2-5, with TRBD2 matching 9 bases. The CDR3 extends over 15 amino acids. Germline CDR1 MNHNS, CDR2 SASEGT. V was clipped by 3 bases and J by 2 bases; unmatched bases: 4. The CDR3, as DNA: TGTGCCAGCAGTGAGGCTGCGGGGGGGCAAGAGACCCAGTACTTC. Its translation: CASSEAAGGQETQYF.